Listed below are T cell receptor beta chains from one sample, sequenced in a study of cytomegalovirus exposure and HLA in healthy donors. Sequenced by immunoSEQ multiplex PCR; TCRdb stores in-frame clones only, minus some. The data contain around 170,000 clones, roughly 70% of them singletons. The sample taken for sequencing was PBMCs. Receptors originate from a girl under 18 in good health and CMV-seronegative. CDR3s include the opening cysteine and the closing phenylalanine or tryptophan. D genes are given only for firm matches. Size is omitted from some rows. Given values are once, few, many or a class for expanded clones.

d_call	j_call	clone_size	v_call	cdr3_nt	cdr3_aa
NA	TRBJ1-2	once	TRBV2	TGTGCCAGCACCGGGGGGGGAGGGGACGGCTACACCTTC	CASTGGGGDGYTF
TRBD2	TRBJ2-1	NA	TRBV5-1	TGCGCCAGCAGGGGGGGGACCTCCTACAATGAGCAGTTCTTC	CASRGGTSYNEQFF
NA	TRBJ2-7	once	TRBV6-1	TGTGCCAGCAGACTCTCACTCGACACCTACGAGCAGTACTTC	CASRLSLDTYEQYF
TRBD2	TRBJ2-5	NA	TRBV19	TGTGCCAGTAGTGGGGGGGGGAGGCAGACCCAGTACTTC	CASSGGGRQTQYF
TRBD2	TRBJ2-5	once	TRBV13	TGTGCCAGCAGCTCATCCCCAATAGCGGGGAGCCAAGAGACCCAGTACTTC	CASSSSPIAGSQETQYF
NA	TRBJ2-7	NA	TRBV10-3	TGTGCCACCTGGGCTGGACAGCCTCCCGAGCAGTACTTC	CATWAGQPPEQYF
NA	TRBJ1-1	NA	TRBV6-1	TGTGCCAGCAGTCCTAGATTCACTGAAGCTTTCTTT	CASSPRFTEAFF
NA	TRBJ1-6	once	TRBV25-1	TGTGCCAGCAGTGAATATAAGCAATCACCCCTCCACTTT	CASSEYKQSPLHF
TRBD1	TRBJ1-6	NA	TRBV30	TGTGCCTGGAGCCCGGACAGGGGGCAAAATAATTCACCCCTCCACTTT	CAWSPDRGQNNSPLHF
TRBD1	TRBJ2-3	NA	TRBV7-3	TGTGCCAGCGTTAAGACGGGGACAGGAGTAGATACGCAGTATTTT	CASVKTGTGVDTQYF
TRBD1	TRBJ1-5	NA	TRBV9	TGTGCCAGCAGCCGACAGGGGGGCAATCAGCCCCAGCATTTT	CASSRQGGNQPQHF
NA	TRBJ1-3	NA	TRBV14	TGTGCCAGCAGCCAAGTCCGCTCTGGAAACACCATATATTTT	CASSQVRSGNTIYF
TRBD1	TRBJ2-7	NA	TRBV19	TGTGCCAGTAGTATAGGACCGGGACAGGGTACGTACGAGCAGTACTTC	CASSIGPGQGTYEQYF
NA	TRBJ2-3	NA	TRBV20-1	TGCAGTGCTAGTACCGAGATTACGCAGTATTTT	CSASTEITQYF
TRBD1	TRBJ2-7	NA	TRBV27	TGTGCCAGCAGTTTATCCCGGACAGGGCGTTCCCACGAGCAGTACTTC	CASSLSRTGRSHEQYF
TRBD2	TRBJ2-1	few	TRBV11-2	TGTGCCAGCAGCTTAGGGACTAGCATGGGCTACAATGAGCAGTTCTTC	CASSLGTSMGYNEQFF
NA	TRBJ2-2	NA	TRBV6-4	TGTGCCAGCAGTGACTCCACGAACACCGGGGAGCTGTTTTTT	CASSDSTNTGELFF
NA	TRBJ1-1	few	TRBV7-9	TGTGCCAGCAGCTTAGGGGGAGGGGCAGGGATACGGGAGGCTTTCTTT	CASSLGGGAGIREAFF
TRBD2	TRBJ2-1	few	TRBV29-1	TGCAGCGTTGACACTAGCGGGCTCTACAATGAGCAGTTCTTC	CSVDTSGLYNEQFF
NA	TRBJ1-1	NA	TRBV7-9	TGTGCCAGCAGCCTACTGGTCCTTCAAGCTTTCTTT	CASSLLVLQAFF
NA	TRBJ1-4	few	TRBV13	TGTGCCAGCAGCTCCTCGGTCCTTAATGAAAAACTGTTTTTT	CASSSSVLNEKLFF
NA	TRBJ2-1	NA	TRBV5-1	TGCGCCAGCAGCCCGTACGCCCCCGGGACCGCGGGGAGCAATGAGCAGTTCTTC	CASSPYAPGTAGSNEQFF
TRBD1	TRBJ1-4	NA	TRBV5-4	TGTGCCAGCACGGACAGGGGACCGACAACTAATGAAAAACTGTTTTTT	CASTDRGPTTNEKLFF
NA	TRBJ1-2	NA	TRBV4-1	TGCGCCAGCAGCTACGGGAGGCCCGGTGGCTACACCTTC	CASSYGRPGGYTF
NA	TRBJ1-5	NA	TRBV7-9	TGTGCCAGCAGCTTTTCACCCGGAGATCAGCCCCAGCATTTT	CASSFSPGDQPQHF
TRBD1	TRBJ1-4	few	TRBV7-9	TGTGCCAGCAGCACGGCCGGGACAGGGGAGGAAAAACTGTTTTTT	CASSTAGTGEEKLFF
NA	TRBJ1-2	NA	TRBV29-1	TGCAGCGTTGTTGATGAGGGTGGCTACACCTTC	CSVVDEGGYTF
TRBD1	TRBJ1-5	NA	TRBV19	TGTGCCGGTGCGGACAGGGTGGGCCAGCCCCAGCATTTT	CAGADRVGQPQHF
NA	TRBJ1-4	few	TRBV2	TGTGCCAGCAGGCGGACAGTTATCAATGAAAAACTGTTTTTT	CASRRTVINEKLFF
NA	TRBJ2-7	NA	TRBV11-2	TGTGCCAGCAGCGTCGAGGGGGACTACGAGCAGTACTTC	CASSVEGDYEQYF
TRBD1	TRBJ1-4	NA	TRBV5-4	TGTGCCAGCAGCAAGGGGGCCCTTGGCGAAAAACTGTTTTTT	CASSKGALGEKLFF
NA	TRBJ2-7	NA	TRBV14	TGTGCCAGCAGCCCCATGAACCAGGGATCCTACGAGCAGTACTTC	CASSPMNQGSYEQYF
TRBD2	TRBJ2-5	NA	TRBV5-1	TGCGCCAGCAGCTTCGTGGCTAGCGGGGGGGCGGAGACCCAGTACTTC	CASSFVASGGAETQYF
NA	TRBJ1-1	NA	TRBV5-1	TGCGCCAGCAGCTCCCCCGGACAGACTTTCTTT	CASSSPGQTFF
TRBD2	TRBJ2-5	once	TRBV6-1	TGTGCCCTGGCCGGGGGGGATCTCCAAGAGACCCAGTACTTC	CALAGGDLQETQYF
NA	TRBJ1-6	few	TRBV5-1	TGCGCCAGCAGCCCCCAGACAGGTTATAATTCACCCCTCCACTTT	CASSPQTGYNSPLHF
NA	TRBJ1-1	few	TRBV6-6	TGTGCAGCGGACGGAGTGAACACTGAAGCTTTCTTT	CAADGVNTEAFF
NA	TRBJ2-3	NA	TRBV7-7	TGTGCTAGCAGTGAAGGACTATCAGATACGCAGTATTTT	CASSEGLSDTQYF
NA	TRBJ2-7	NA	TRBV27	TGTGCCAGCAGTTTACGTCCCGGGAAGGACGAGCAGTACTTC	CASSLRPGKDEQYF
NA	TRBJ2-5	NA	TRBV12-5	TGTGCTAGTTCCCTTAGCAGGGTGGGCGAGACCCAGTACTTC	CASSLSRVGETQYF
NA	TRBJ2-1	NA	TRBV5-1	TGCGCCAGCAGCACAGACGCTACATTATACAATGAGCAGTTCTTC	CASSTDATLYNEQFF
NA	TRBJ1-1	NA	TRBV5-1	TGCGCCAGCAGCTTGGCTACTGCCGCGAACACTGAAGCTTTCTTT	CASSLATAANTEAFF
NA	TRBJ1-5	NA	TRBV6-6	TGTGCCAGCTCGCCGGGGGATAGCAATCAGCCCCAGCATTTT	CASSPGDSNQPQHF
TRBD2	TRBJ2-5	NA	TRBV5-8	TGTGCCAGCAGCTGGCTAGCGGGGGGGCCGGGAGAGACCCAGTACTTC	CASSWLAGGPGETQYF
TRBD2	TRBJ2-2	NA	TRBV9	TGTGCCAGCATGGGCGGGGGGGCCTATATCGGCGGGGAGCTGTTTTTT	CASMGGGAYIGGELFF
TRBD1	TRBJ2-2	NA	TRBV7-8	TGTGCCAGCAACCAACAGGGGGACACCGGGGAGCTGTTTTTT	CASNQQGDTGELFF
NA	TRBJ2-3	few	TRBV6-5	TGTGCCAGCAGTTACGAATTGGGCGGGATAGCAGATACGCAGTATTTT	CASSYELGGIADTQYF
NA	TRBJ1-1	NA	TRBV9	TGTGCCAGCAGTGGGGGCCAAAAGACTGAAGCTTTCTTT	CASSGGQKTEAFF
TRBD2	TRBJ2-3	NA	TRBV28	TGTGCCAGCAGTCCACTAGCGGGCACAGATACGCAGTATTTT	CASSPLAGTDTQYF
NA	TRBJ2-5	NA	TRBV7-2	TGTGCCAGCAGCAGAGGAAGGGGGACCCAAGAGACCCAGTACTTC	CASSRGRGTQETQYF
NA	TRBJ1-1	NA	TRBV19	TGTGCCACCGTACACAGGGATACTGAAGCTTTCTTT	CATVHRDTEAFF
TRBD1	TRBJ2-7	NA	TRBV29-1	TGCAGCGGCCGGGACAGGGGGAGCTACGAGCAGTACTTC	CSGRDRGSYEQYF
NA	TRBJ1-2	NA	TRBV6-5	TGTGCCAGCAGTTACTCGACGGACAGTCGCTATGGCTACACCTTC	CASSYSTDSRYGYTF
TRBD1	TRBJ1-1	NA	TRBV5-1	TGCGCCAGCAGCCTGACAGGGGGAACTGAAGCTTTCTTT	CASSLTGGTEAFF
NA	TRBJ2-2	few	TRBV9	TGTGCCAGCAGCGCCGTTAGCGCCGGGGAGCTGTTTTTT	CASSAVSAGELFF
TRBD1	TRBJ1-6	NA	TRBV30	TGTGCCTGGAGTGCTATGGACAGGGGGGATTCACCCCTCCACTTT	CAWSAMDRGDSPLHF
NA	TRBJ2-3	NA	TRBV5-1	TGCGCCAGCAGCTTGGTGGGCAGGGAAGATACGCAGTATTTT	CASSLVGREDTQYF